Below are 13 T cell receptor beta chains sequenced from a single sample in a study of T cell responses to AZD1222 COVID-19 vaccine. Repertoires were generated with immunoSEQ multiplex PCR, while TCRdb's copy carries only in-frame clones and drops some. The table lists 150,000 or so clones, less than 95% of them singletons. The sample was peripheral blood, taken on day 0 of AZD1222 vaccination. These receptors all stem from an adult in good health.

DNA of the CDR3: TGTGCCAGCAGTTTGGTAGCGGGGGCCGAGGATGAGCAGTTCTTC. It translates to CASSLVAGAEDEQFF. V usage is TRBV28 and J usage is TRBJ2-1, with 9 bases identical to TRBD2. V trimming: 3 bases; J trimming: 8 bases; junction bases outside the gene matches: 8. Per the germline V gene, CDR1 is MDHEN and CDR2 is SYDVKM. The CDR3 is made up of 15 amino acids.

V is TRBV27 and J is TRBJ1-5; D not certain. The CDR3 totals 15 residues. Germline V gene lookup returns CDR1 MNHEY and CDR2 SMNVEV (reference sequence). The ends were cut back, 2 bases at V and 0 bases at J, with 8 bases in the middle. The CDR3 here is CASSLGGYSNQPQHF. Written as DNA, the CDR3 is TGTGCCAGCAGTTTAGGAGGATATAGCAATCAGCCCCAGCATTTT.

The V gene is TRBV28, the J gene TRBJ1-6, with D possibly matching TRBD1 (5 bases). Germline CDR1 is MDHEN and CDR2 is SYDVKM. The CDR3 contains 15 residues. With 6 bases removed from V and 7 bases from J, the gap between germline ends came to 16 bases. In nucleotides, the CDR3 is TGTGCCAGCAGCACGGGGCTGGGTTGGAATTCACCCCTCCACTTT. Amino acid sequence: CASSTGLGWNSPLHF.

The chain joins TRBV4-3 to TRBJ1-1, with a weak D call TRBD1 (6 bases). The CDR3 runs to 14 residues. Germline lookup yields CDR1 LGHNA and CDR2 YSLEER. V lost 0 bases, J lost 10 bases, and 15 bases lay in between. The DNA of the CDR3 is TGCGCCAGCAGCCAAGATCTAGGTGCCAGGGGAGCTTTCTTT. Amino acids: CASSQDLGARGAFF.

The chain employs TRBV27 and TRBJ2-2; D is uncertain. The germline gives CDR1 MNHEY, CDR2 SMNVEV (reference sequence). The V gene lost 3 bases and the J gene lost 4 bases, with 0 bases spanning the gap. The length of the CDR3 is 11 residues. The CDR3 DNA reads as TGTGCCAGCAGTTTCACCGGGGAGCTGTTTTTT. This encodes CASSFTGELFF.

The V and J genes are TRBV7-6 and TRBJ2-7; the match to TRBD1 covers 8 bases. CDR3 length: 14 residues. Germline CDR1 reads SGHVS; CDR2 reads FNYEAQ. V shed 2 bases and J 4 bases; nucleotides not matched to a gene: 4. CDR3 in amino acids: CASSLPGGLYEQYF. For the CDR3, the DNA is TGTGCCAGCAGCTTACCAGGGGGCCTTTACGAGCAGTACTTC.

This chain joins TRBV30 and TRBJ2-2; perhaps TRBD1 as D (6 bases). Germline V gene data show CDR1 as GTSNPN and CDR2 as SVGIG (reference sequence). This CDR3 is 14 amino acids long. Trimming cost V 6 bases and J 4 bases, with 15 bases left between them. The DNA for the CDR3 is TGTGCCTGTACCCAGGGGACCCTCACCGGGGAGCTGTTTTTT. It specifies CACTQGTLTGELFF.

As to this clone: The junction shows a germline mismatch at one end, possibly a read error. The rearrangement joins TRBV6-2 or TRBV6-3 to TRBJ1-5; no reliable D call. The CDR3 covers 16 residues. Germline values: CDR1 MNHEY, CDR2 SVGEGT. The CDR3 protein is CASSYTVALGNQSQHF. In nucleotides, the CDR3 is TGTGCCAGCAGTTACACGGTGGCCCTGGGCAATCAGTCCCAGCATTTT.

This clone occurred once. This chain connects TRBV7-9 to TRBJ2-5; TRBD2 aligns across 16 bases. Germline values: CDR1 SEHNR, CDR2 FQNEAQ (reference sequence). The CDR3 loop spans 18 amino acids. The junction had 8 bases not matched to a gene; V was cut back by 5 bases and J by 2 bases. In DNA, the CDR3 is TGTGCCAGCAGCGGCCCGGGACTAGCGGGGGGGAGGCAAGAGACCCAGTACTTC. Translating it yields CASSGPGLAGGRQETQYF.

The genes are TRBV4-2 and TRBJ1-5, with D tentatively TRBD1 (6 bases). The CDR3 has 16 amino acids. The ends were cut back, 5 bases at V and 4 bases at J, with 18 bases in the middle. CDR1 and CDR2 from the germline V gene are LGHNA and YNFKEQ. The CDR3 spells CASSSEGRGGNQPQHF. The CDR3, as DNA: TGTGCCAGCAGCTCCGAGGGACGAGGGGGAAATCAGCCCCAGCATTTT.

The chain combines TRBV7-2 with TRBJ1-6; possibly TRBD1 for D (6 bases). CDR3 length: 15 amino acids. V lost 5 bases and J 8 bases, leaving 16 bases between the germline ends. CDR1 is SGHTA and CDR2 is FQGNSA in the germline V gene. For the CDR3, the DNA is TGTGCCAGCAGCATTCAACAGGGTTCTCATTCACCCCTCCACTTT. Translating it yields CASSIQQGSHSPLHF.

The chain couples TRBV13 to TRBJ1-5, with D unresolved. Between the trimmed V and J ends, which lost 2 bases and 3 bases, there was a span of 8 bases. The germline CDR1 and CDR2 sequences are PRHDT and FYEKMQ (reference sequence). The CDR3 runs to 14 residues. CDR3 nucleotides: TGTGCCAGCAGCTTAAGGCAGAACAATCAGCCCCAGCATTTT. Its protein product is CASSLRQNNQPQHF.

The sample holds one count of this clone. CDR3 in DNA: TGTGCCAGCAGTGACTCCCTGGATGGGACCGGGGAGCTGTTTTTT. It yields the protein CASSDSLDGTGELFF. The rearrangement uses TRBV6-4 and TRBJ2-2; no clear D. The CDR3 is made up of 15 amino acids. Germline values: CDR1 MRHNA, CDR2 SNTAGT. Trimming cost V 0 bases and J 5 bases, with 10 bases left between them.